This TCR beta chain was captured in a study of T cell repertoires in cytomegalovirus infection. TCRdb re-called the reads with MiXCR, one entry per CDR3 protein. The data show more than 250,000 distinct CDR3 sequences, approximately 15% seen once. This clonotype was seen ten or more times. From germline, CDR1 is SGHTA and CDR2 FQGNSA. The CDR3 contains 17 residues. V was pared by 5 bases and J by 6 bases, with 15 bases of the junction left unmatched. The receptor's source is a human donor in good health (CMV status not recorded). Some clones in this sample may be carry-over from other donors' samples. The chain is built from TRBV7-2 and TRBJ2-3, with TRBD2 matching over 9 bases. The sample consisted of PBMCs. CDR3 coding DNA: TGTGCCAGCAGCCGACCCTCGGCGGGAGGGCCTAGGGATACGCAGTATTTT. It is translated as CASSRPSAGGPRDTQYF.